This T cell receptor beta chain was sequenced in a study of T cell clones after liver transplantation. Concerning this clone: Other nucleotide sequences from this sample produce the same CDR3.

Clones were sequenced by immunoSEQ multiplex PCR, and TCRdb holds only the in-frame ones, with some missing. The repertoire has approximately 19,000 clones, more than 75% of them found once; the top ten carry about a third. Unmatched junction bases numbered 4, after V lost 1 base and J lost 2 bases. CDR3 length: 16 residues. Germline CDR1 is MNHEY and CDR2 is SVGAGI. The source was CD8+ T cells from blood, collected around 50 months after liver transplant. This receptor was obtained from a human patient who received a liver transplant. The graft donor may be the source of some T cells. The chain uses TRBV6-5 and TRBJ2-5, with 10 positions matching TRBD2. CDR3 nucleotides: TGTGCCAGCAGTTACTTTCTAGCGGGAGCTCAAGAGACCCAGTACTTC. Translated, it gives CASSYFLAGAQETQYF.